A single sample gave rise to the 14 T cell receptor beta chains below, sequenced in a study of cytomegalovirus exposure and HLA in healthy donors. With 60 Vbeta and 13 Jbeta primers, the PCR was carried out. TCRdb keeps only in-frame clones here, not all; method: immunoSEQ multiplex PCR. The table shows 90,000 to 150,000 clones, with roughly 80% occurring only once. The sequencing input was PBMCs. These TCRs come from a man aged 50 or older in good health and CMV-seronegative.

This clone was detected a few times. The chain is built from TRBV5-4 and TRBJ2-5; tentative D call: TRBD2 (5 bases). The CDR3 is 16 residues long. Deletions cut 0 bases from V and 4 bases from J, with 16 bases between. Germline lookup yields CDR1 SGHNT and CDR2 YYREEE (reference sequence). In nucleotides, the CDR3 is TGTGCCAGCAGCTTGGCCGGTGGGAGAGGAGGAGAGACCCAGTACTTC. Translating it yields CASSLAGGRGGETQYF.

The CDR3 nucleotides are TGTGCCAGCAGCTTAGCAGGGAGGACAGGGAGCGGCTACACCTTC. This sequence encodes CASSLAGRTGSGYTF. The rearrangement links TRBV7-2 to TRBJ1-2; 8 nucleotides align to TRBD1. This CDR3 contains 15 residues. Trimming removed 0 bases from V and 8 bases from J; junction bases left unmatched: 8. Germline CDR1 and CDR2: SGHTA and FQGNSA.

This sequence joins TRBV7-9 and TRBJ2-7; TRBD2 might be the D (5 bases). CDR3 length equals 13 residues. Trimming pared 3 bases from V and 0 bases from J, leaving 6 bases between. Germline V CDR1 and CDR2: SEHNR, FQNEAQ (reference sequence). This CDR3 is CASSFEGSYEQYF. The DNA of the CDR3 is TGTGCCAGCAGCTTCGAGGGCTCCTACGAGCAGTACTTC.

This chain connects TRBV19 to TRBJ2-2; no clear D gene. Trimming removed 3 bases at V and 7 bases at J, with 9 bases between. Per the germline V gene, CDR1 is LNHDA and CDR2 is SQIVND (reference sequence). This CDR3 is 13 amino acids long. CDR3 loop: CASSILVGGELFF. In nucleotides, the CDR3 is TGTGCCAGTAGTATTTTAGTTGGCGGGGAGCTGTTTTTT.

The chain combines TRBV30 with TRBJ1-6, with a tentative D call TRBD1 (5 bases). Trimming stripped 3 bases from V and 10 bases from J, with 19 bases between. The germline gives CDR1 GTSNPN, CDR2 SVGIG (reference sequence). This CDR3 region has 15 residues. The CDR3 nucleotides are TGTGCCTGGAGGGCCACTACGAGGGACTGGTCACCCCTCCACTTT. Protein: CAWRATTRDWSPLHF.

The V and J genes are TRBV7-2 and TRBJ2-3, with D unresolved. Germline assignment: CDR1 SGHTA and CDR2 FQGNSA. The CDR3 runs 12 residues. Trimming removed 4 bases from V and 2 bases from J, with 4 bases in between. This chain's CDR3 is CASSSNTDTQYF. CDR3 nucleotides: TGTGCCAGCAGCTCCAACACAGATACGCAGTATTTT.

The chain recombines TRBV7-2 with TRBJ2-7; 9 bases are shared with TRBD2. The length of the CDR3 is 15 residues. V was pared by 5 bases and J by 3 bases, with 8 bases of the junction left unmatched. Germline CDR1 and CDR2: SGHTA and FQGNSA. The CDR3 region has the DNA TGTGCCAGCAGCCCCAATAGCGGGGGATTCTACGAGCAGTACTTC. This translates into CASSPNSGGFYEQYF.

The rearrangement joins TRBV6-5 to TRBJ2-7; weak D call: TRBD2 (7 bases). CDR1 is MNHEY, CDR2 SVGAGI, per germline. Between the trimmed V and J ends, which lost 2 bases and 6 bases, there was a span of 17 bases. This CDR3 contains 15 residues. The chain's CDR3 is CASSYEEGGLGEQYF. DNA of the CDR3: TGTGCCAGCAGTTACGAAGAGGGGGGGTTAGGCGAGCAGTACTTC.

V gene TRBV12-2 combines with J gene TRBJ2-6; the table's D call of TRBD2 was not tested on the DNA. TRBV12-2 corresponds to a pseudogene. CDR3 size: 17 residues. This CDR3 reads CASRPKDWYSGANVLTF. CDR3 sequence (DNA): TGTGCAAGTCGCCCCAAGGACTGGTACTCTGGGGCCAACGTCCTGACTTTC.

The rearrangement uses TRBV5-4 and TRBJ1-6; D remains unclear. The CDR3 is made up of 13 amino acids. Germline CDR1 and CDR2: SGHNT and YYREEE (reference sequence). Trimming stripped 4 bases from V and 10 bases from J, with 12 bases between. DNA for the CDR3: TGTGCCAGCAGCGGAGAATTTGAGTCACCCCTCCACTTT. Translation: CASSGEFESPLHF.

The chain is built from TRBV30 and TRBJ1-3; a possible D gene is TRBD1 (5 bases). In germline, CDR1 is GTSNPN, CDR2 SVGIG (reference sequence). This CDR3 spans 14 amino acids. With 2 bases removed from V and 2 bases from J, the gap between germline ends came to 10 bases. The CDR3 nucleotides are TGTGCCTGGAGTCGTGACAGTGCTGGAAACACCATATATTTT. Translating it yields CAWSRDSAGNTIYF.

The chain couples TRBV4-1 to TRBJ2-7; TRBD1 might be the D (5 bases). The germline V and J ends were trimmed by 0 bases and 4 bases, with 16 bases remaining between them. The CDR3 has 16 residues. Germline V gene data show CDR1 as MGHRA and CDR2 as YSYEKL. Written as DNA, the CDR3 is TGCGCCAGCAGCCAAGACTGGGGCCACTTGCTATACGAGCAGTACTTC. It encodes CASSQDWGHLLYEQYF.

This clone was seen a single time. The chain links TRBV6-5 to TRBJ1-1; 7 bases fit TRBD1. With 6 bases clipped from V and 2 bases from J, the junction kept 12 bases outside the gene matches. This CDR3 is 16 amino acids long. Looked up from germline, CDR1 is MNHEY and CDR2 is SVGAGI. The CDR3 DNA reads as TGTGCCAGCAGGTACGGGGAGGACAGGACTAACACTGAAGCTTTCTTT. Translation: CASRYGEDRTNTEAFF.

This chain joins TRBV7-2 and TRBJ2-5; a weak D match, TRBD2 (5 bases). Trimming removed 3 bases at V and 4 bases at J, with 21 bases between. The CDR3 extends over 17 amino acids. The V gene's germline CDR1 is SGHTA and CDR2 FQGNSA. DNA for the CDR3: TGTGCCAGCAGCTTCCTTTTCCCTTCTGGTGCGGGAGAGACCCAGTACTTC. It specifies CASSFLFPSGAGETQYF.